Following are 21 T cell receptor beta chains from one sample sequenced in a study of T cells of healthy individuals. TCRdb reanalysed the 5' RACE reads using MiXCR and keeps one entry per CDR3 protein. This table holds fewer than 70,000 distinct CDR3 sequences, about 15% found once. Receptor source: a human donor in good health.

This clonotype appeared many times. The V call is TRBV6-5, the J call TRBJ2-6, with D unresolved. Trimming cost V 11 bases and J 2 bases, with 7 bases left between them. In germline, CDR1 is MNHEY, CDR2 SVGAGI. The CDR3 covers 12 residues. This CDR3 reads CAARAGANVLTF. The CDR3 DNA sequence: TGTGCCGCCCGCGCTGGGGCCAACGTCCTGACTTTC.

This clonotype came up many times. The V call is TRBV12-3 or TRBV12-4, the J call TRBJ2-6; D is unclear. The CDR3 is 20 amino acids. V lost 6 bases and J 1 base, leaving 25 bases between the germline ends. Here the CDR3 DNA reads TGTGCCAGCAGCCCAGGTGGGGTCCTTAAGTACTCTTCTGGGGCCAACGTCCTGACTTTC. Protein product: CASSPGGVLKYSSGANVLTF.

This clonotype was seen repeatedly, ten times or more. The genes are TRBV11-2 and TRBJ2-1; TRBD1 might be the D (7 bases). Looked up from germline, CDR1 is SGHAT and CDR2 is FQNNGV. The length of the CDR3 is 17 residues. The V and J ends lost 6 bases and 2 bases respectively, with 20 bases between them. For the CDR3, the DNA is TGTGCCAGCAGGCGACCAGGGGGGCGCCTGGCCTACAATGAGCAGTTCTTC. Translated: CASRRPGGRLAYNEQFF. Full variable domain (missing parts from reference TRBV11-2 and TRBJ2-1): EAGVAQSPRYKIIEKRQSVAFWCNPISGHATLYWYQQILGQGPKLLIQFQNNGVVDDSQLPKDRFSAERLKGVDSTLKIQPAKLEDSAVYLCASRRPGGRLAYNEQFFGPGTRLTVL.

This clonotype was found a few times. The chain recombines TRBV11-2 with TRBJ2-1, with 8 bases matching TRBD1. The junction had 5 bases not matched to a gene; V was cut back by 3 bases and J by 4 bases. This CDR3 is built from 15 residues. Germline loops: CDR1 SGHAT, CDR2 FQNNGV. DNA for the CDR3: TGTGCCAGCAGCTTCAGAACAGGGGGTTACAATGAGCAGTTCTTC. Its translation is CASSFRTGGYNEQFF.

Concerning this clonotype itself: A much larger clone differs by one base, so this may be a read error. The chain couples TRBV5-1 to TRBJ1-2; 7 bases fit TRBD1. The CDR3 is 12 amino acids. Germline values: CDR1 SGHRS, CDR2 YFSETQ. CDR3 loop: CASSHGQAGYNF. CDR3 in DNA: TGCGCCAGCAGCCACGGACAGGCGGGCTACAACTTC.

The chain uses TRBV11-2 and TRBJ2-3; tentative D call: TRBD1 (8 bases). CDR3 length equals 16 residues. In germline, CDR1 is SGHAT, CDR2 FQNNGV. The germline V and J ends were trimmed by 3 bases and 0 bases, with 13 bases remaining between them. The CDR3 nucleotides read TGTGCCAGCAGCTTGGTACAGGGGGGGAGCACAGATACGCAGTATTTT. Its protein is CASSLVQGGSTDTQYF.

This clonotype has a count of ten or more. The chain links TRBV7-2 to TRBJ2-7; TRBD1 matches at 9 bases. Per germline, CDR1 SGHTA and CDR2 FQGNSA. CDR3 size: 14 residues. V dropped 3 bases and J dropped 6; count of bases not matched to a gene: 6. As DNA, the CDR3 is TGTGCCAGCAGCTTTTCGGACAGGGGCGGCGAGCAGTACTTC. This translates into CASSFSDRGGEQYF.

The CDR3 loop is CASSRGEPGELFF. The CDR3 DNA sequence: TGTGCCAGCAGCCGCGGTGAGCCCGGGGAGCTGTTTTTT. The chain couples TRBV12-3 or TRBV12-4 to TRBJ2-2; D uncertain. CDR3 length equals 13 residues. The V gene lost 6 bases and the J gene lost 6 bases, with 11 bases spanning the gap.

The genes are TRBV20-1 and TRBJ2-1, with D hard to call. CDR1 is DFQATT, CDR2 SNEGSKA, per germline (reference sequence). The CDR3 loop spans 11 amino acids. With 5 bases removed from V and 4 bases from J, the gap between germline ends came to 6 bases. CDR3 protein: CSAQSYNEQFF. The CDR3 DNA sequence: TGCAGTGCTCAGTCATACAATGAGCAGTTCTTC.

This clonotype was observed many times. V is TRBV19 and J is TRBJ2-6; D is possibly TRBD1 (5 bases). Trimming took off 4 bases at V and 0 bases at J, with 7 bases between the two ends. Germline V gene sequence: CDR1 LNHDA, CDR2 SQIVND (reference sequence). The length of the CDR3 is 15 residues. The CDR3 region has the DNA TGTGCCAGTAGTAACCAGGGCTCTGGGGCCAACGTCCTGACTTTC. Protein sequence: CASSNQGSGANVLTF.

The J gene is TRBJ2-2, the V gene TRBV28; 10 bases are a match to TRBD2. V shed 10 bases, J shed 4 bases, and the junction held 6 bases outside the gene matches. Germline V gives CDR1 MDHEN, CDR2 SYDVKM. This CDR3 has 14 residues. The CDR3 here is CATTTSGFTGELFF. Written as DNA, the CDR3 is TGTGCCACGACGACTAGCGGGTTCACCGGGGAGCTGTTTTTT.

The chain employs TRBV4-1 and TRBJ2-1; D possibly corresponds to TRBD2 (6 bases). CDR1 is MGHRA and CDR2 is YSYEKL in the germline V gene. V lost 0 bases, J lost 7 bases, and 22 bases lay in between. The CDR3 consists of 18 residues. CDR3 protein: CASSQEPPTSVAGNEQFF. CDR3 sequence (DNA): TGCGCCAGCAGCCAAGAACCCCCGACTAGTGTTGCGGGAAATGAGCAGTTCTTC.

In the case of this clonotype: A clone one base away is much larger, so this may be a read error. The chain couples TRBV7-3 to TRBJ2-3; D unclear. Germline CDR1 and CDR2: SGHTA and FQGTGA. The CDR3 covers 13 residues. This CDR3 reads CASGLTGPEAQYF. CDR3 nucleotide sequence: TGTGCCAGCGGCTTAACTGGGCCCGAGGCGCAGTATTTT.

The V gene is TRBV7-2, the J gene TRBJ2-3; 11 bases line up with TRBD2. Germline V CDR1 and CDR2: SGHTA, FQGNSA. With V trimmed by 6 bases and J by 2 bases, 4 bases remained unmatched. The CDR3 covers 15 residues. In DNA, the CDR3 is TGTGCCAGCAGTCGACTAGCGGGGTTCACAGATACGCAGTATTTT. This encodes CASSRLAGFTDTQYF.

This clonotype was counted ten times or more. This sequence joins TRBV9 and TRBJ1-5; no clear D gene. The germline V and J ends were trimmed by 3 bases and 2 bases, with 12 bases remaining between them. Germline V gives CDR1 SGDLS, CDR2 YYNGEE. The CDR3 loop spans 15 amino acids. This chain's CDR3 is CASSAGSLGNQPQHF. The CDR3 bases are TGTGCCAGCAGCGCCGGAAGTCTGGGCAATCAGCCCCAGCATTTT.

This clonotype appeared many times. The rearrangement uses TRBV2 and TRBJ1-1, with D hard to call. The CDR3 spans 13 residues. V was trimmed by 6 bases and J by 1 base, leaving 9 bases between them. The germline V gene has CDR1 SNHLY and CDR2 FYNNEI. CDR3 DNA sequence: TGTGCCAGCAGCGTGGGAGAGAACACTGAAGCTTTCTTT. Protein product: CASSVGENTEAFF.

This clonotype was observed many times. The chain employs TRBV2 and TRBJ1-3; 8 bases are shared with TRBD1. Germline-derived CDR1 and CDR2 are SNHLY and FYNNEI. This CDR3 is 16 amino acids long. The V segment lost 6 bases and the J segment 0 bases; nucleotides outside the gene matches: 7. CDR3 sequence (DNA): TGTGCCAGCAGGGGGACAGGATTCCTCTCTGGAAACACCATATATTTT. Residues: CASRGTGFLSGNTIYF.

The chain carries TRBV28 and TRBJ2-3, with D possibly matching TRBD1 (6 bases). This CDR3 is built from 14 residues. Germline V gene data show CDR1 as MDHEN and CDR2 as SYDVKM. Trimming shortened V by 6 bases and J by 5 bases, and 15 bases separated the two germline ends. In nucleotides, the CDR3 is TGTGCCAGCAGGAACTCAGGGGATGTAGATACGCAGTATTTT. Translation gives CASRNSGDVDTQYF.

This clonotype has a handful of counts. As DNA, the CDR3 is TGCAGCGCGGGGGGAGACTCCTACAATGAGCAGTTCTTC. Protein: CSAGGDSYNEQFF. This chain uses TRBV29-1 with TRBJ2-1, with TRBD2 matching 7 bases. The CDR3 runs 13 residues. The V gene end was trimmed by 7 bases and the J gene end by 0 bases; junction bases not matched to a gene: 3. CDR1 SQVTM and CDR2 ANQGSEA come from the germline V gene.

This clonotype came up many times. The rearrangement links TRBV7-8 to TRBJ2-7, with 8 positions matching TRBD2. The CDR3 consists of 15 residues. Losses at the gene ends were 5 bases for V and 0 bases for J; bases not matched to a gene: 6. The germline V gene has CDR1 SGHVS and CDR2 FQNEAQ. DNA for the CDR3: TGTGCCAGCAGCCCCCGGGGGGGCAGCTCCTACGAGCAGTACTTC. Its translation is CASSPRGGSSYEQYF.

This clonotype appeared a few times. CDR3 sequence: CAIDRGGRDTQYF. The CDR3 bases are TGTGCCATCGACAGGGGCGGTCGGGATACGCAGTATTTT. The rearrangement joins TRBV10-3 to TRBJ2-3, with TRBD1 identical over 8 bases. V shed 8 bases and J 6 bases; nucleotides not matched to a gene: 7. Germline V CDR1 and CDR2: ENHRY, SYGVKD. The CDR3 is 13 amino acids.